Detailed here is one TCR beta chain. No antigen is known for it. Profiling relied on immunoSEQ multiplex PCR, and the TCRdb table lists in-frame clones only, not all of them. This sample has more than 85,000 clones, with around nine tenths found just once. Trimming took 0 bases from V and 2 from J, leaving 11 bases between them. CDR3 length: 16 amino acids. Germline lookup yields CDR1 LGHNA and CDR2 YNFKEQ. These data are taken from a study of T cell responses to AZD1222 COVID-19 vaccine. Findings of the study overall: White British people made up most donors, females outnumbered males, and clonal diversity was possibly underestimated. Nearly half of spike-specific TCRs reportedly target unmutated variant regions.

The specimen comprised peripheral blood, sampled 28 days after the second AZD1222 dose. This chain links TRBV4-2 with TRBJ1-5; tentative D call: TRBD1 (5 bases). This receptor was identified in an adult who received the AZD1222 COVID-19 vaccine. The CDR3 bases are TGTGCCAGCAGCCAAGAAGAGGGGAAAGGCAATCAGCCCCAGCATTTT. Protein product: CASSQEEGKGNQPQHF.